Listed here are 3 T cell receptor beta chains from one sample, sequenced in a study of vaccination effects on CD4 cells after COVID-19. Their antigens are not known. Generated by immunoSEQ multiplex PCR, the TCRdb table keeps only in-frame clones and is missing some. The sample includes about 48,000 clones, nearly 80% of them seen just once. Antigen-specific CD4+ T cells expanded by the ViraFEST assay with viral peptide pools were then sequenced. CD4+ T cells were isolated after less than 13 days of culture. Negative nucleocapsid antibody tests before and after vaccination confirmed no previous SARS-CoV-2 infection. The sample was CD4+ T cells from PBMCs cultured with HCoV-OC43 spike peptides, taken before COVID-19 vaccination. Specified subset: HCoV-OC43 spike overlapping peptide pool stimulation. All receptors derive from a human donor who received a COVID-19 vaccine.

The chain links TRBV5-1 to TRBJ1-2; weak D call: TRBD1 (5 bases). This CDR3 spans 20 amino acids. The germline V gene has CDR1 SGHRS and CDR2 YFSETQ. Trimming removed 1 base at V and 0 bases at J, with 25 bases between. The chain's CDR3 is CASSLSFPYGVLGANYGYTF. In nucleotides, the CDR3 is TGCGCCAGCAGCTTGAGTTTCCCGTACGGAGTCCTAGGGGCTAACTATGGCTACACCTTC.

This sequence joins TRBV28 and TRBJ2-5, with TRBD1 identical over 11 bases. J lost 2 bases, V lost 2 bases, and 4 bases had no gene match. The CDR3 consists of 16 residues. Germline lookup yields CDR1 MDHEN and CDR2 SYDVKM. In DNA, the CDR3 is TGTGCCAGCAGTTTAACCGGGACAGGGGGGCAAGAGACCCAGTACTTC. Its protein is CASSLTGTGGQETQYF.

The CDR3 bases are TGTGCCTGGAGTGAGGGGTTGGATGGCTACACCTTC. Its translation: CAWSEGLDGYTF. The rearrangement joins TRBV30 to TRBJ1-2; D is perhaps TRBD1 (5 bases). With 1 base removed from V and 6 bases from J, the gap between germline ends came to 9 bases. This CDR3 comprises 12 residues. Germline V CDR1 and CDR2: GTSNPN, SVGIG (reference sequence). Filled out from reference TRBV30 and TRBJ1-2, the complete variable domain reads SQTIHQWPATLVQPVGSPLSLECTVEGTSNPNLYWYRQAAGRGLQLLFYSVGIGQISSEVPQNLSASRPQDRQFILSSKKLLLSDSGFYLCAWSEGLDGYTFGSGTRLTVV.